Below, 19 T cell receptor beta chains from the same sample are listed, as sequenced in a study of T cell responses to AZD1222 COVID-19 vaccine. Here immunoSEQ multiplex PCR was the method, and the copy in TCRdb shows in-frame clones only, minus some. The sample has about 160,000 clones, about 93% seen once. The source material was peripheral blood, sampled 28 days after the second AZD1222 dose. These TCRs come from an adult who received the AZD1222 COVID-19 vaccine.

The rearrangement joins TRBV18 to TRBJ2-7, with D perhaps assigned TRBD1 or TRBD2 (5 bases each). The germline V and J ends were trimmed by 3 bases and 4 bases, with 19 bases remaining between them. Per germline, CDR1 KGHSH and CDR2 LQKENI. The CDR3 extends over 16 amino acids. DNA for the CDR3: TGTGCCAGCTCACCTACCTTGGGTTCAGGGAGTTACGAGCAGTACTTC. Its protein product is CASSPTLGSGSYEQYF.

This chain links TRBV3-1 (or the pseudogene TRBV3-2) with TRBJ2-3; the D gene is possibly TRBD2 (6 bases). Trimming removed 1 base from V and 4 bases from J, with 12 bases in between. In germline, CDR1 is LGHDT, CDR2 YNNKEL (reference sequence). The length of the CDR3 is 15 residues. The CDR3 loop is CASSQGTQRADTQYF. In DNA form, the CDR3 reads TGTGCCAGCAGCCAAGGAACCCAGCGGGCAGATACGCAGTATTTT.

This clone was counted once. The chain links TRBV9 to TRBJ2-5; D may be TRBD1 or TRBD2 (5 bases each). CDR1 is SGDLS and CDR2 is YYNGEE in the germline V gene. The V end lost 3 bases, the J end lost 1 base, and 13 bases lay between the germline ends. This CDR3 contains 15 residues. CDR3 in DNA: TGTGCCAGCAGCGGAGGGTGGGGACCCCAAGAGACCCAGTACTTC. It is translated as CASSGGWGPQETQYF.

The chain recombines TRBV30 with TRBJ1-1; no reliable D call. Germline values: CDR1 GTSNPN, CDR2 SVGIG (reference sequence). CDR3 length: 13 amino acids. V was shortened by 0 bases and J by 2 bases, with 7 bases between the two germline ends. The CDR3 DNA is TGTGCCTGGAGTGTTGGGGAAAACACTGAAGCTTTCTTT. Protein sequence: CAWSVGENTEAFF.

The rearrangement uses TRBV7-9 and TRBJ2-6, with 7 positions matching TRBD1. The CDR3 runs 15 residues. Per the germline V gene, CDR1 is SEHNR and CDR2 is FQNEAQ (reference sequence). J gave up 8 bases and V 0 bases, and 4 bases lay outside the gene matches. CDR3: CASSLATGSTNVLTF. The CDR3 DNA is TGTGCCAGCAGCTTAGCGACAGGGTCAACCAACGTCCTGACTTTC.

The rearrangement uses TRBV27 and TRBJ1-4, with D maybe TRBD1 (6 bases). This CDR3 contains 15 residues. Trimming cost V 5 bases and J 4 bases, with 14 bases left between them. The germline V gene has CDR1 MNHEY and CDR2 SMNVEV (reference sequence). The CDR3 protein is CASSPGQYLNEKLFF. The CDR3 DNA is TGTGCCAGCAGTCCTGGACAGTACCTTAATGAAAAACTGTTTTTT.

The chain combines TRBV18 with TRBJ1-5; a weak D match, TRBD1 (5 bases). CDR1 and CDR2 (germline): KGHSH, LQKENI. The CDR3 totals 14 residues. Trimming cost V 8 bases and J 4 bases, with 15 bases left between them. CDR3 in amino acids: CASRPRGVNQPQHF. Here the CDR3 DNA reads TGTGCCAGCCGTCCAAGAGGGGTAAATCAGCCCCAGCATTTT.

The chain carries TRBV2 and TRBJ1-5; the D gene is possibly TRBD1 (6 bases). Germline values: CDR1 SNHLY, CDR2 FYNNEI. The CDR3 length is 14 residues. Trimming shortened V by 6 bases and J by 3 bases, and 12 bases separated the two germline ends. The CDR3 DNA reads TGTGCCAGCAGGACAGGTGGGAACAATCAGCCCCAGCATTTT. This gives the protein CASRTGGNNQPQHF.

About this clone itself: This CDR3 is also generated by other DNA sequences in the sample. The chain recombines TRBV10-3 with TRBJ2-7; no definite D call. The CDR3 length is 12 residues. V lost 0 bases and J lost 3, with 3 bases in between. From germline, CDR1 is ENHRY and CDR2 SYGVKD. CDR3 nucleotide sequence: TGTGCCATCAGTGAGTCGGGCTACGAGCAGTACTTC. Protein product: CAISESGYEQYF.

The gene calls are TRBV19 and TRBJ2-7; TRBD1 agrees at 8 bases. The CDR3 is 16 amino acids. The junction had 15 bases not matched to a gene; V was cut back by 4 bases and J by 7 bases. CDR1 LNHDA and CDR2 SQIVND come from the germline V gene (reference sequence). For the CDR3, the DNA is TGTGCCAGTAGTACCGCCCTCACCCCCACAGGGGGTGAGCAGTACTTC. Protein: CASSTALTPTGGEQYF.

The chain links TRBV6-2 or TRBV6-3 to TRBJ1-1; TRBD1 might be the D (5 bases). The germline V gene has CDR1 MNHEY and CDR2 SVGEGT. This CDR3 has 14 amino acids. Trimming took off 2 bases at V and 1 base at J, with 8 bases between the two ends. CDR3 sequence reads: CASSYGRGNTEAFF. For the CDR3, the DNA is TGTGCCAGCAGTTACGGTAGGGGGAACACTGAAGCTTTCTTT.

The chain recombines TRBV27 with TRBJ1-2, with D uncertain. Germline CDR1 MNHEY, CDR2 SMNVEV (reference sequence). The CDR3 has 14 residues. Trimming shortened V by 5 bases and J by 4 bases, and 14 bases separated the two germline ends. CDR3 residues: CASSPSGVTYGYTF. The CDR3 DNA reads as TGTGCCAGCAGTCCCTCGGGCGTTACCTATGGCTACACCTTC.

This rearrangement joins TRBV7-9 to TRBJ1-1, with D perhaps matching TRBD1 (5 bases). Germline V lookup: CDR1 SEHNR, CDR2 FQNEAQ (reference sequence). CDR3 length equals 15 residues. Trimming removed 5 bases from V and 1 base from J, with 14 bases in between. In DNA, the CDR3 is TGTGCCAGCAGCCCCGGGGGAGGGACGAACACTGAAGCTTTCTTT. This codes for CASSPGGGTNTEAFF.

This chain links TRBV4-1 with TRBJ2-7; 10 nucleotides agree with TRBD2. In germline, CDR1 is MGHRA, CDR2 YSYEKL. V trimming: 2 bases; J trimming: 7 bases; junction bases outside the gene matches: 8. The CDR3 totals 15 residues. The CDR3 loop reads CASSQNLAGVGEQYF. The CDR3 DNA is TGCGCCAGCAGCCAAAACCTAGCGGGAGTTGGAGAGCAGTACTTC.

V usage is TRBV11-2 and J usage is TRBJ1-5, with D hard to call. Trimming removed 2 bases at V and 10 bases at J, with 12 bases between. CDR3 length equals 13 residues. Germline V CDR1 and CDR2: SGHAT, FQNNGV. The CDR3 reads CASSLSLGNPQHF. In DNA form, the CDR3 reads TGTGCCAGCAGCTTATCCTTGGGCAATCCCCAGCATTTT.

This chain joins TRBV19 and TRBJ1-3; no clear D gene. This CDR3 comprises 16 residues. Looked up from germline, CDR1 is LNHDA and CDR2 is SQIVND (reference sequence). Trimming cost V 1 base and J 0 bases, with 10 bases left between them. The CDR3 protein is CASSIATGISGNTIYF. In nucleotides, the CDR3 is TGTGCCAGTAGTATAGCCACGGGTATCTCTGGAAACACCATATATTTT.

The J gene is TRBJ1-2, the V gene TRBV2; D call uncertain. This CDR3 is built from 14 residues. The V end was cut by 0 bases, the J end by 7 bases, with 12 bases between. Germline V lookup: CDR1 SNHLY, CDR2 FYNNEI. The CDR3 region has the DNA TGTGCCAGCAGTGAAGCGGTAAGCCTGAGTGGCTACACCTTC. This gives the protein CASSEAVSLSGYTF.

V and J are TRBV6-5 and TRBJ2-3; D is undetermined. The CDR3 length is 14 residues. Germline V lookup: CDR1 MNHEY, CDR2 SVGAGI. Trimming removed 6 bases at V and 14 bases at J, with 24 bases between. The DNA of the CDR3 is TGTGCCAGCAGCCCCGCCGTAAGGCCCGACAAACTGTATTTT. Translation gives CASSPAVRPDKLYF.

The chain joins TRBV6-6 to TRBJ2-1, with TRBD2 matching 9 bases. V dropped 4 bases and J dropped 4; count of bases not matched to a gene: 5. The CDR3 consists of 15 residues. The V gene's germline CDR1 is MNHNY and CDR2 SVGAGI (reference sequence). This CDR3 reads CASSLTSGFYNEQFF. CDR3 coding DNA: TGTGCCAGCAGTTTGACTAGCGGATTTTACAATGAGCAGTTCTTC.